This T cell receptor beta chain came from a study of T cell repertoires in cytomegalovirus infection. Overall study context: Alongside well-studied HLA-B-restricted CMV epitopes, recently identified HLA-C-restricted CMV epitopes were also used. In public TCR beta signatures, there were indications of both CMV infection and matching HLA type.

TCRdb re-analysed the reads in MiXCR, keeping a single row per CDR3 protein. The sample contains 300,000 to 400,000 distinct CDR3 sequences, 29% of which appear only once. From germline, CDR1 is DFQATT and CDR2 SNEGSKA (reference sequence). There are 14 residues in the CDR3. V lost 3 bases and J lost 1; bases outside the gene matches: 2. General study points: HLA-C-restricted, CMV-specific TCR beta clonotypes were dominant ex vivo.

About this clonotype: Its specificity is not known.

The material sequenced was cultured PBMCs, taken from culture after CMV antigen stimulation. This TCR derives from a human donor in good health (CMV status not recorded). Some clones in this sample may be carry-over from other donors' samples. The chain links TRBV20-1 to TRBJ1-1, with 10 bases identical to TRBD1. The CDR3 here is CSASGTGENTEAFF. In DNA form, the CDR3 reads TGCAGTGCTAGCGGGACAGGGGAGAACACTGAAGCTTTCTTT.